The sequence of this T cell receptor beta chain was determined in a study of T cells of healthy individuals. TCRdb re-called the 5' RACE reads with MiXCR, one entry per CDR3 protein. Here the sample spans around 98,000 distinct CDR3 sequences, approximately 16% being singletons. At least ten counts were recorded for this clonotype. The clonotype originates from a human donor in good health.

CDR3: CASSLLGGVGNTIYF. In nucleotides, the CDR3 is TGTGCCAGCAGCCTACTAGGGGGCGTCGGAAACACCATATATTTT. The rearrangement links TRBV7-3 to TRBJ1-3, with TRBD1 matching 7 bases. The CDR3 is made up of 15 amino acids. In germline, CDR1 is SGHTA, CDR2 FQGTGA. Trimming took 5 bases from V and 4 from J; bases not matched to a gene: 8.